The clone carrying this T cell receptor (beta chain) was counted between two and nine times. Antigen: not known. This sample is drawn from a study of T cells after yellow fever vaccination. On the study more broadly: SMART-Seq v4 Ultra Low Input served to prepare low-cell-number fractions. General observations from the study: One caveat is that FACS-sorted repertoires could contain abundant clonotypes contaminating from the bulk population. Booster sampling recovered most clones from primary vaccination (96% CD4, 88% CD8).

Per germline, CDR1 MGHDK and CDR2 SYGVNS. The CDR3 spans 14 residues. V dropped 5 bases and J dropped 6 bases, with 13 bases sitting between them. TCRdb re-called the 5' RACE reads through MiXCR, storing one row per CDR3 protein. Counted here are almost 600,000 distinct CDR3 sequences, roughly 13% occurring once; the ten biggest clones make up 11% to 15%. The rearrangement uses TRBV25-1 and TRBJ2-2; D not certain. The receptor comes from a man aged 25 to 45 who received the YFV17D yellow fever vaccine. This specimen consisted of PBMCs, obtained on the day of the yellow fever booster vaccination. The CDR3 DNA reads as TGTGCCAGCAGTAAACAAGTTCAACCCGGGGAGCTGTTTTTT. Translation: CASSKQVQPGELFF.